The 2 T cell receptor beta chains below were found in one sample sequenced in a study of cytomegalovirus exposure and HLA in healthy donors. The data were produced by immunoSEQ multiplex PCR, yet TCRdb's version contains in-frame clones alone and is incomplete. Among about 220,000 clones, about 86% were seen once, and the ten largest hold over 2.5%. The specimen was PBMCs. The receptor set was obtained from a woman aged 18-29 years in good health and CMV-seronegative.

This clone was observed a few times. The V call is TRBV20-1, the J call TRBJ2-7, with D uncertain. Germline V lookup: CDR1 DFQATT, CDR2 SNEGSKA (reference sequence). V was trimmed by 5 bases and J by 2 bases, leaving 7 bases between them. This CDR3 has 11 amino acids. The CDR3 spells CSAYSTYEQYF. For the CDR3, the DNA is TGCAGTGCTTACTCAACCTACGAGCAGTACTTC.

CDR3: CASSGRTSGHTDTQYF. The CDR3, as DNA: TGTGCCAGCAGCGGGAGGACTAGCGGGCACACAGATACGCAGTATTTT. The chain recombines TRBV5-4 with TRBJ2-3; 11 positions match TRBD2. CDR1 is SGHNT, CDR2 YYREEE, per germline (reference sequence). This CDR3 is 16 amino acids long. Trimming removed 4 bases from V and 2 bases from J; junction bases left unmatched: 6. Together with reference TRBV5-4 and TRBJ2-3, the CDR3 gives the full variable domain: ETGVTQSPTHLIKTRGQQVTLRCSSQSGHNTVSWYQQALGQGPQFIFQYYREEENGRGNFPPRFSGLQFPNYSSELNVNALELDDSALYLCASSGRTSGHTDTQYFGPGTRLTVL.